The 18 T cell receptor beta chains below were found in one sample sequenced in a study of T-cell reconstitution after alpha-beta-depleted transplantation in children. Unique molecular identifiers featured in how the TCRbeta library was prepared. TCRdb passed the PCR reads through MiXCR, listing each CDR3 protein once. The profile shows about 590,000 distinct CDR3 sequences, around 13% of them singletons. The input for sequencing was PBMCs, mostly from graft donor cells, taken 360 days after TCRalphabeta/CD19-depleted stem cell transplant. The receptors originated from a male patient younger than 18 who had a stem cell transplant for acute myeloid leukemia, so the T cells may come from the graft donor.

The V call is TRBV7-8, the J call TRBJ2-1; TRBD2 matches 12 bases. The germline gives CDR1 SGHVS, CDR2 FQNEAQ. The CDR3 is made up of 19 amino acids. V was pared by 3 bases and J by 2 bases, with 11 bases of the junction left unmatched. CDR3 DNA sequence: TGTGCCAGCAGCTTTCGCCGAACTAGCGGGAGGCTACCCTACAATGAGCAGTTCTTC. Its translation is CASSFRRTSGRLPYNEQFF. The variable domain in full, with the rest retrieved from reference TRBV7-8 and TRBJ2-1, is GAGVSQSPRYKVAKRGQDVALRCDPISGHVSLFWYQQALGQGPEFLTYFQNEAQLDKSGLPSDRFFAERPEGSVSTLKIQRTQQEDSAVYLCASSFRRTSGRLPYNEQFFGPGTRLTVL.

CDR3: CASSPGKIQGGAYEQYF. CDR3 nucleotide sequence: TGTGCCAGCAGCCCTGGGAAGATACAGGGGGGGGCCTACGAGCAGTACTTC. The V and J genes are TRBV7-3 and TRBJ2-7, with D perhaps TRBD1 (8 bases). This CDR3 has 17 residues. Germline lookup yields CDR1 SGHTA and CDR2 FQGTGA. Trimming cost V 5 bases and J 2 bases, with 22 bases left between them. Complete variable domain (other parts from reference TRBV7-3 and TRBJ2-7): GAGVSQTPSNKVTEKGKYVELRCDPISGHTALYWYRQSLGQGPEFLIYFQGTGAADDSGLPNDRFFAVRPEGSVSTLKIQRTERGDSAVYLCASSPGKIQGGAYEQYFGPGTRLTVT.

This clonotype was counted only a few times. CDR3 DNA: TGTGCCAGCAGCCCCCTTACAGAGATGTCCTACGAGCAGTACTTC. Its translation is CASSPLTEMSYEQYF. V and J are TRBV7-3 and TRBJ2-7, with no clear D. Trimming took off 5 bases at V and 1 base at J, with 15 bases between the two ends. The germline gives CDR1 SGHTA, CDR2 FQGTGA. CDR3 length: 15 amino acids.

The chain joins TRBV7-3 to TRBJ2-7, with 10 bases fitting TRBD2. The germline V gene has CDR1 SGHTA and CDR2 FQGTGA. The J segment lost 3 bases and the V segment lost 4 bases, leaving 6 bases of the junction unmatched. The CDR3 has 15 residues. CDR3 region: CASSSGLADHYEQYF. CDR3 coding DNA: TGTGCCAGCAGCTCTGGACTAGCGGACCACTACGAGCAGTACTTC.

This clonotype appeared a few times. This chain uses TRBV7-3 with TRBJ2-5, with 9 bases identical to TRBD2. Per the germline V gene, CDR1 is SGHTA and CDR2 is FQGTGA. V was pared by 1 base and J by 4 bases, with 7 bases of the junction left unmatched. This CDR3 is 16 amino acids long. The CDR3 region has the DNA TGTGCCAGCAGCTTAAGGACGGGAGCGGGAGGAGAGACCCAGTACTTC. Its translation: CASSLRTGAGGETQYF.

The J gene is TRBJ2-3, the V gene TRBV3-1; D perhaps matches TRBD2 (7 bases). CDR3 size: 15 residues. V lost 4 bases, J lost 4 bases, and 15 bases lay in between. Germline CDR1 and CDR2: LGHDT and YNNKEL (reference sequence). CDR3 residues: CASSLWGGAADTQYF. CDR3 coding DNA: TGTGCCAGCAGCCTGTGGGGGGGGGCGGCAGATACGCAGTATTTT.

Note on this clonotype: A much larger clone sits a single nucleotide away, making a read error possible. The rearrangement uses TRBV6-2 or TRBV6-3 and TRBJ2-5, with D uncertain. Germline V gene lookup returns CDR1 MNHEY and CDR2 SVGEGT. CDR3 length: 21 residues. V shed 2 bases and J shed 1 base, with 29 bases lying between them. DNA of the CDR3: TGTGCCAGCAGTTACCCCGTCCGGATAGGGCAGCATCGCCTGCTCCAAGAGACCCAGTACTTC. Translation gives CASSYPVRIGQHRLLQETQYF.

The chain recombines TRBV20-1 with TRBJ2-7; 8 nucleotides line up with TRBD2. The CDR3 sequence is 16 residues long. Germline-derived CDR1 and CDR2 are DFQATT and SNEGSKA (reference sequence). V trimming: 3 bases; J trimming: 2 bases; junction bases outside the gene matches: 12. CDR3 sequence reads: CSASRTGTRGPYEQYF. CDR3 sequence (DNA): TGCAGTGCTAGCCGGACCGGGACTAGAGGGCCCTACGAGCAGTACTTC.

In its sample, this clonotype was seen a few times. CDR3 nucleotides: TGTGCCAGCAGTGATTTTAGGGGGCTTTACAATGAGCAGTTCTTC. Its translation: CASSDFRGLYNEQFF. The chain links TRBV25-1 to TRBJ2-1; TRBD1 agrees at 7 bases. J lost 4 bases, V lost 3 bases, and 6 bases had no gene match. Germline lookup yields CDR1 MGHDK and CDR2 SYGVNS. This CDR3 is built from 15 residues.

This chain links TRBV11-2 with TRBJ2-7; possible D gene TRBD2, 5 bases. V lost 4 bases and J 0 bases, leaving 10 bases between the germline ends. Germline assignment: CDR1 SGHAT and CDR2 FQNNGV. The CDR3 has 14 residues. CDR3 in DNA: TGTGCCAGCAGCTCCTCACTAGTCTCCTACGAGCAGTACTTC. Residues: CASSSSLVSYEQYF.

The chain carries TRBV5-1 and TRBJ2-7; D perhaps matches TRBD1 (6 bases). V gave up 4 bases and J gave up 0 bases, with 14 bases separating them. The germline V gene has CDR1 SGHRS and CDR2 YFSETQ. The length of the CDR3 is 15 residues. Here the CDR3 reads CASSLAGRGSYEQYF. DNA for the CDR3: TGCGCCAGCAGCCTGGCGGGCAGGGGCTCCTACGAGCAGTACTTC.

In its sample, this clonotype was seen a few times. V and J are TRBV7-3 and TRBJ2-3; no firm D call. The CDR3 runs to 14 residues. V shed 1 base and J shed 6 bases, with 11 bases lying between them. CDR1 is SGHTA and CDR2 is FQGTGA in the germline V gene. The CDR3 DNA follows: TGTGCCAGCAGCTTAAGCAGGTTCGGGGATACGCAGTATTTT. It codes for CASSLSRFGDTQYF. The whole variable domain, filled in from reference TRBV7-3 and TRBJ2-3, reads GAGVSQTPSNKVTEKGKYVELRCDPISGHTALYWYRQSLGQGPEFLIYFQGTGAADDSGLPNDRFFAVRPEGSVSTLKIQRTERGDSAVYLCASSLSRFGDTQYFGPGTRLTVL.

This clonotype was recorded a few times. The chain carries TRBV29-1 and TRBJ2-5; D is ambiguous. CDR1 is SQVTM and CDR2 is ANQGSEA in the germline V gene. This CDR3 spans 13 amino acids. V lost 1 base, J lost 5 bases, and 11 bases lay in between. The CDR3 is CSVEGPRFETQYF. The CDR3 DNA reads as TGCAGCGTTGAAGGACCCAGATTTGAGACCCAGTACTTC.

Many counts were recorded for this clonotype. The gene calls are TRBV28 and TRBJ2-3, with 7 bases fitting TRBD2. The V segment lost 8 bases and the J segment 3 bases; nucleotides outside the gene matches: 5. Germline CDR1 and CDR2: MDHEN and SYDVKM. The CDR3 contains 13 residues. As DNA, the CDR3 is TGTGCCAGCGTGGCTAGCGGAACAGATACGCAGTATTTT. Translation gives CASVASGTDTQYF.

This clonotype was found a few times. V usage is TRBV29-1 and J usage is TRBJ2-7, with D perhaps matching TRBD1 or TRBD2 (5 bases each). Trimming took 2 bases from V and 5 from J, leaving 10 bases between them. From germline, CDR1 is SQVTM and CDR2 ANQGSEA. The CDR3 length is 12 residues. The chain's CDR3 is CSVEWGNNEQYF. The CDR3 nucleotides are TGCAGCGTTGAATGGGGGAACAACGAGCAGTACTTC.

The J gene is TRBJ2-3, the V gene TRBV11-3; TRBD1 agrees at 7 bases. Germline CDR1 SGHNT, CDR2 YENEEA. CDR3 length: 17 residues. The V gene end was trimmed by 1 base and the J gene end by 2 bases; junction bases not matched to a gene: 9. In DNA, the CDR3 is TGTGCCAGCAGCTTAGGGGACAGATTCTCCGACACAGATACGCAGTATTTT. Protein: CASSLGDRFSDTDTQYF.

This chain uses TRBV10-3 with TRBJ2-1; 9 bases line up with TRBD2. CDR1 and CDR2 from the germline V gene are ENHRY and SYGVKD. The V segment lost 6 bases and the J segment 5 bases; nucleotides outside the gene matches: 8. CDR3 length: 15 residues. Here the CDR3 DNA reads TGTGCCATCAGCGACAGACTAGCGGATAACAATGAGCAGTTCTTC. It is translated as CAISDRLADNNEQFF.

This clonotype was seen repeatedly, ten times or more. This chain uses TRBV19 with TRBJ2-2; TRBD1 might be the D (6 bases). CDR3 length: 15 amino acids. CDR1 is LNHDA, CDR2 SQIVND, per germline (reference sequence). V was clipped by 5 bases and J by 5 bases, with 15 bases between them. CDR3 residues: CASSSTGSGTGELFF. The CDR3 DNA reads TGTGCCAGTAGTTCAACAGGGAGCGGAACCGGGGAGCTGTTTTTT.